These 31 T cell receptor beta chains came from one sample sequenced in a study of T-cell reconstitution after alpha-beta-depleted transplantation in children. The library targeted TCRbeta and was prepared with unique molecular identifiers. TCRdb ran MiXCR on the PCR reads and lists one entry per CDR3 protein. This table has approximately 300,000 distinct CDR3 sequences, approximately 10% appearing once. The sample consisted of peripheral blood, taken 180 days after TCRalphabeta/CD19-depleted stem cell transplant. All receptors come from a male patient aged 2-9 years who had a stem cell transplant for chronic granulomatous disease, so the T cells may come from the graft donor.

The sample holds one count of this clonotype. This CDR3 is CASIRGLAGDNEQFF. In DNA, the CDR3 is TGTGCCAGTATTCGGGGACTAGCGGGGGACAATGAGCAGTTCTTC. V and J are TRBV19 and TRBJ2-1, with 14 bases aligning to TRBD2. CDR1 and CDR2 from the germline V gene are LNHDA and SQIVND (reference sequence). The CDR3 has 15 residues. V was clipped by 7 bases and J by 5 bases; unmatched bases: 4.

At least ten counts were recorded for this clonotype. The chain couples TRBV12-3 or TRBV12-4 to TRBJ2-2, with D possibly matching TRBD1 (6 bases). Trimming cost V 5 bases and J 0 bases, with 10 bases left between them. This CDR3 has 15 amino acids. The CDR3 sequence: CASSRGQPNTGELFF. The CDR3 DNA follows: TGTGCCAGCAGTAGGGGACAACCGAACACCGGGGAGCTGTTTTTT.

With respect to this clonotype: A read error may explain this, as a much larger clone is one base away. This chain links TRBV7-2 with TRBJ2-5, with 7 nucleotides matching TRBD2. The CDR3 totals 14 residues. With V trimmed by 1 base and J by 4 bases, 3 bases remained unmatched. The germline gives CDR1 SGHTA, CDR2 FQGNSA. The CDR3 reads CASSLGEGIETQYF. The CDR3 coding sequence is TGTGCCAGCAGCTTAGGGGAGGGCATAGAGACCCAGTACTTC.

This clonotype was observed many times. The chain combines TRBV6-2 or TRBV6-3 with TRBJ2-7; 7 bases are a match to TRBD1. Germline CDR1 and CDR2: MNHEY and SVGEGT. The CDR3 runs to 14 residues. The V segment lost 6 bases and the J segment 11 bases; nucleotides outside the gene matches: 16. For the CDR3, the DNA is TGTGCCAGCAGCCGCCCCCTCCGGGACAGCCTCAAGTACTTC. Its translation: CASSRPLRDSLKYF.

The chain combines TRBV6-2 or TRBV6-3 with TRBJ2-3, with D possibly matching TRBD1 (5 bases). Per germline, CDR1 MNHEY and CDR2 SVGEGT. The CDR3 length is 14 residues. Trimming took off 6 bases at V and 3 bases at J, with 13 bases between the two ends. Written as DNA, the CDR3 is TGTGCCAGCAGACCTACGACAGTTACAGATACGCAGTATTTT. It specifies CASRPTTVTDTQYF.

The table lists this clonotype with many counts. DNA of the CDR3: TGTGCCAGCAGTGAGACTAGTCCCGGGGAGCTGTTTTTT. Its translation: CASSETSPGELFF. The rearrangement uses TRBV12-3 or TRBV12-4 and TRBJ2-2, with a weak D call TRBD2 (6 bases). This CDR3 is 13 amino acids long. V was pared by 5 bases and J by 6 bases, with 10 bases between.

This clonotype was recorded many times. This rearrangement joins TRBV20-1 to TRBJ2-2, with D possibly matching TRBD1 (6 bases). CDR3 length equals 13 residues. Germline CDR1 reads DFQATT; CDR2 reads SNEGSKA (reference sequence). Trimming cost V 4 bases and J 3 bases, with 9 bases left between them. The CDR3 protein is CSAMDRYTGELFF. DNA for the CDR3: TGCAGTGCTATGGACAGATACACCGGGGAGCTGTTTTTT.

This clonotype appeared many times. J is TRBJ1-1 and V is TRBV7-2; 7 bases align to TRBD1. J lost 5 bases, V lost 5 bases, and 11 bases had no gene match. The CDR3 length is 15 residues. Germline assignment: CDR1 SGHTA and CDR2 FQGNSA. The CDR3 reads CASSPFDRELTEAFF. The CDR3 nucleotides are TGTGCCAGCAGCCCTTTTGACAGGGAACTGACTGAAGCTTTCTTT.

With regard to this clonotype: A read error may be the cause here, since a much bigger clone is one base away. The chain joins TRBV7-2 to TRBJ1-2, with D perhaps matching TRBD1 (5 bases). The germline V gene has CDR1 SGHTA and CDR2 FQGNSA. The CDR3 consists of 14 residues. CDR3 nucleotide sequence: TGTGCCAGCAGCTTAGGGTCAGGGCGGTATGGCTCCACCTTC. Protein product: CASSLGSGRYGSTF. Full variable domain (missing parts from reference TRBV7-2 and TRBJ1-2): GAGVSQSPSNKVTEKGKDVELRCDPISGHTALYWYRQSLGQGLEFLIYFQGNSAPDKSGLPSDRFSAERTGGSVSTLTIQRTQQEDSAVYLCASSLGSGRYGSTFGSGTRLTVV.

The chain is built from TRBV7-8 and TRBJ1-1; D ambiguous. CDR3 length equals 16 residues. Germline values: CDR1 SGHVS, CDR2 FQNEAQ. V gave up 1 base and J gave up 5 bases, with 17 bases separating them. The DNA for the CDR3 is TGTGCCAGCAGCTTAGTCGGTGCGGGGAGAGGGACTGAAGCTTTCTTT. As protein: CASSLVGAGRGTEAFF.

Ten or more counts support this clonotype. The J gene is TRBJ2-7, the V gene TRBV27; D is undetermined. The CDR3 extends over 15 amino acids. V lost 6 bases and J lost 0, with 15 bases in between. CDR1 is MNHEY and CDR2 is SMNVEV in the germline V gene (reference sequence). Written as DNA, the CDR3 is TGTGCCAGCAGAGTCGAAGGCAGTTTCTCCTACGAGCAGTACTTC. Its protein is CASRVEGSFSYEQYF.

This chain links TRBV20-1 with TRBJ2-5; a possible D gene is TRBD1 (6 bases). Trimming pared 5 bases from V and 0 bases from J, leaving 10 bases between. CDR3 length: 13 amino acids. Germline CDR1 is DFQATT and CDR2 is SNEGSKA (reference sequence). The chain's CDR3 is CSADGQYQETQYF. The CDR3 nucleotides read TGCAGTGCTGATGGACAGTACCAAGAGACCCAGTACTTC.

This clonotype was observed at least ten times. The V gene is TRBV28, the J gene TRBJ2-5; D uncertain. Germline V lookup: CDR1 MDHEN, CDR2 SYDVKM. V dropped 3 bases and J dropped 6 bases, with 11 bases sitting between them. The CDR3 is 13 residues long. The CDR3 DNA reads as TGTGCCAGCAGTTTGCTGACCCTGAAGACCCAGTACTTC. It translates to CASSLLTLKTQYF.

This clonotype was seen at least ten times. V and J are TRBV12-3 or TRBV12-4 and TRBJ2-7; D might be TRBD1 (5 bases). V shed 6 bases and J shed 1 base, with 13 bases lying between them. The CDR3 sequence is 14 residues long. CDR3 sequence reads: CASRPTVGSYEQYF. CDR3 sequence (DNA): TGTGCCAGCAGGCCGACAGTTGGATCCTACGAGCAGTACTTC.

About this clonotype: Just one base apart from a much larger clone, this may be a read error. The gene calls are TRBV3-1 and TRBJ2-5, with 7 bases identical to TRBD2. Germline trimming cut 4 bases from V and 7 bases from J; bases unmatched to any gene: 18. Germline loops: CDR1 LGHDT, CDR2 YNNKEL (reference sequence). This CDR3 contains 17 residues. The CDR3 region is CASSPGLVGGPEVTQYF. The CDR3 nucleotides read TGTGCCAGCAGCCCCGGACTAGTGGGAGGGCCAGAGGTGACCCAGTACTTC.

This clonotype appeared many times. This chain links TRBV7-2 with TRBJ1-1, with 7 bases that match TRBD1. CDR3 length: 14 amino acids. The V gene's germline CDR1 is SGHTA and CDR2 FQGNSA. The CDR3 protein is CGSGAFTGVTEAFF. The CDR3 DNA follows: TGTGGTTCTGGAGCATTTACAGGGGTAACTGAAGCTTTCTTT.

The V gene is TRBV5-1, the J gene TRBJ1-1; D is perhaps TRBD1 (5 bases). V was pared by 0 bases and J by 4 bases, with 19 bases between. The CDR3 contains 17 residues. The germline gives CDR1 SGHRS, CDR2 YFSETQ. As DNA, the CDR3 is TGCGCCAGCAGCTTGGCCTTCCAGTCCGGCGGGGGCACTGAAGCTTTCTTT. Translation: CASSLAFQSGGGTEAFF. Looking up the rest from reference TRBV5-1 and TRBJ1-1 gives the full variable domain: KAGVTQTPRYLIKTRGQQVTLSCSPISGHRSVSWYQQTPGQGLQFLFEYFSETQRNKGNFPGRFSGRQFSNSRSEMNVSTLELGDSALYLCASSLAFQSGGGTEAFFGQGTRLTVV.

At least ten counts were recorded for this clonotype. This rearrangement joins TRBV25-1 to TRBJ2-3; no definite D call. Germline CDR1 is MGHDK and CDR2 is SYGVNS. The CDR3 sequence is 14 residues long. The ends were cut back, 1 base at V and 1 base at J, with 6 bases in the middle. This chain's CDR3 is CASSESAGTDTQYF. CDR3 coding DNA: TGTGCCAGCAGTGAATCGGCGGGCACAGATACGCAGTATTTT.

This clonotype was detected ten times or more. This chain's CDR3 is CASSQGQGRTEAFF. CDR3 nucleotide sequence: TGTGCCAGCAGCCAGGGACAGGGTAGGACTGAAGCTTTCTTT. The rearrangement links TRBV7-6 to TRBJ1-1, with 9 bases that match TRBD1. Germline V gene lookup returns CDR1 SGHVS and CDR2 FNYEAQ. This CDR3 region has 14 residues. V was pared by 5 bases and J by 5 bases, with 6 bases of the junction left unmatched.

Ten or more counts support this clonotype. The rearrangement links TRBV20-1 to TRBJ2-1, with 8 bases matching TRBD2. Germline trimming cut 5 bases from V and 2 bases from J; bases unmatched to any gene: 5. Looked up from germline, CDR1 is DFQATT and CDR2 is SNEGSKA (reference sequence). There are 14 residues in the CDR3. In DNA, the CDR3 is TGCAGTGCTTCGGCGGGGGGCCCCTACAATGAGCAGTTCTTC. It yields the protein CSASAGGPYNEQFF.

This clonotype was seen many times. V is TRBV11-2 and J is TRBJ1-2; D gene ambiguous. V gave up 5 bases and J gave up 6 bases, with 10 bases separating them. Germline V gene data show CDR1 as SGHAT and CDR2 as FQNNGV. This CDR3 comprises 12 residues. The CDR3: CASSVRGNGYTF. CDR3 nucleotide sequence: TGTGCCAGCAGCGTCAGAGGAAATGGCTACACCTTC.

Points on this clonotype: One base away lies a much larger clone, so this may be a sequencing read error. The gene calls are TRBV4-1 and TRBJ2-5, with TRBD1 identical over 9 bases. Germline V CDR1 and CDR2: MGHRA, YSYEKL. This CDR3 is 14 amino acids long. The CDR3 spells CASSQVTGGETQNF. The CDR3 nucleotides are TGCGCCAGCAGCCAAGTGACAGGGGGAGAGACCCAGAACTTC.

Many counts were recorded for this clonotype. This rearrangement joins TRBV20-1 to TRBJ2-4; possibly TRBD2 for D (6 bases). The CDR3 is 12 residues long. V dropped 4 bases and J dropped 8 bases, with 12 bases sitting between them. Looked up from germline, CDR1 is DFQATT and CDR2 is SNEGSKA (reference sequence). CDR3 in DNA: TGCAGTGCTATGACTCGGGGGTACATTCAGTACTTC. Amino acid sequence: CSAMTRGYIQYF.

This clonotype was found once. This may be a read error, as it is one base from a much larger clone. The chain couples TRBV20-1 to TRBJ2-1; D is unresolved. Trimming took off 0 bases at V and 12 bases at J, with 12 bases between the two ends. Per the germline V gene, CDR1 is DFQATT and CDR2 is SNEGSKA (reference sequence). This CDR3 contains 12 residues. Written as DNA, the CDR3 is TGCAGTGCTAGAGAGGTCGGTGGGGTGCAGTTCTTC. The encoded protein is CSAREVGGVQFF.

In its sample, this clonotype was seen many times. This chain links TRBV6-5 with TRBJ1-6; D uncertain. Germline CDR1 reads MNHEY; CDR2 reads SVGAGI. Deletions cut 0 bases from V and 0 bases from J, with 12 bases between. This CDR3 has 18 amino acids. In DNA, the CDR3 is TGTGCCAGCAGTTACTCGGCGCCATCGAGCTCCTATAATTCACCCCTCCACTTT. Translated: CASSYSAPSSSYNSPLHF.

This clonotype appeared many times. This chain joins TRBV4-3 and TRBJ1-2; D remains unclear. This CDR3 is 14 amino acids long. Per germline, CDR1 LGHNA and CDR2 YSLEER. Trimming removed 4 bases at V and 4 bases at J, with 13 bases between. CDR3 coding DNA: TGCGCCAGCAGCCCCGACCCCCAAGCCTATGGCTACACCTTC. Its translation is CASSPDPQAYGYTF.

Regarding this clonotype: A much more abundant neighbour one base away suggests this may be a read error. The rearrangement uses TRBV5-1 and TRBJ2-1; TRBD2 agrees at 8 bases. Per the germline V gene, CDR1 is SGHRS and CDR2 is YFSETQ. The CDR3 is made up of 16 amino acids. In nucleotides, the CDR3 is TGCGCCAGCAGCTTGGAGCTAGCGGGTCCCTACAATAAGCAGTTCTTC. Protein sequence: CASSLELAGPYNKQFF.

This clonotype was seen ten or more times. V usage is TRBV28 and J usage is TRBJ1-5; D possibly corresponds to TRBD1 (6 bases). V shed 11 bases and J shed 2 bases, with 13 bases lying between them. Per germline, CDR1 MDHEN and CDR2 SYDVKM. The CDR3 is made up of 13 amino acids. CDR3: CASRHRGNQPQHF. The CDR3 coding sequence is TGTGCCTCTCGCCACAGGGGCAATCAGCCCCAGCATTTT.

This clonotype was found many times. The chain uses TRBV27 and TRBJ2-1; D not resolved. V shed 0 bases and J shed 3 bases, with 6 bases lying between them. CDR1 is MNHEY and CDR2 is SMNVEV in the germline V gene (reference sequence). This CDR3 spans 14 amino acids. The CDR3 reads CASSLSNFYNEQFF. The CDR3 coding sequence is TGTGCCAGCAGTTTATCGAACTTCTACAATGAGCAGTTCTTC.

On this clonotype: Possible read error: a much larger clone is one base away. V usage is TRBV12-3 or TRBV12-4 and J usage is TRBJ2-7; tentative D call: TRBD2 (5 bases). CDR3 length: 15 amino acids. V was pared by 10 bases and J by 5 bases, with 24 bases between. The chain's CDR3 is CANRNPTKSVHEQYF. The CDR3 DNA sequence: TGTGCCAACCGAAACCCGACTAAATCAGTCCACGAGCAGTACTTC.

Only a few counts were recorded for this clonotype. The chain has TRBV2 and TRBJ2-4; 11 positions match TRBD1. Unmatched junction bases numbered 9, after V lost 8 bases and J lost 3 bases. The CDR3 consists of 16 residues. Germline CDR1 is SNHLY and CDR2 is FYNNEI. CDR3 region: CASVKTGTGGKNIQYF. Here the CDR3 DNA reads TGTGCCAGCGTAAAAACTGGGACAGGGGGCAAAAACATTCAGTACTTC.